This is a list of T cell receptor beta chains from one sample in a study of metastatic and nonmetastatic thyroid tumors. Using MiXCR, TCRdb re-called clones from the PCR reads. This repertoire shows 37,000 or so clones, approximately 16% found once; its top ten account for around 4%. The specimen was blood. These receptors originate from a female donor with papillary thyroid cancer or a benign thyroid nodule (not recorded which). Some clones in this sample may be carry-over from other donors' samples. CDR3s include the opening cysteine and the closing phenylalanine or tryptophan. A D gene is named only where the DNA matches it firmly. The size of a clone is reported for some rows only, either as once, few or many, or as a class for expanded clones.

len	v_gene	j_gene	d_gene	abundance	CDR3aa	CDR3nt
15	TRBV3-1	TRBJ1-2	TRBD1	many	CASRAQGAPNYGYTF	TGTGCCAGCAGAGCTCAGGGGGCCCCAAACTATGGCTACACCTTC
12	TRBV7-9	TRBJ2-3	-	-	CASRTHTDTQYF	TGTGCCAGCAGAACCCACACAGATACGCAGTATTTT
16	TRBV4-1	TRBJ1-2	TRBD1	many	CASSHPGTGEIRSYTF	TGCGCCAGCAGCCACCCCGGGACAGGGGAAATCAGGAGCTACACCTTC
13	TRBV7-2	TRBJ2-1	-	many	CASSLWMANEQFF	TGTGCCAGCAGCTTATGGATGGCAAATGAGCAGTTCTTC
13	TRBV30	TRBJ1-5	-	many	CAWSGGFTQPQHF	TGTGCCTGGAGTGGAGGGTTTACTCAGCCCCAGCATTTT
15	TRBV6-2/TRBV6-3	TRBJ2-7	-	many	CASSYPGSGIYEQYF	TGTGCCAGCAGTTATCCGGGAAGTGGAATCTACGAGCAGTACTTC
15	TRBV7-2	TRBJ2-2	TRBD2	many	CASSLSGGNTGELFF	TGTGCCAGCAGCCTTAGCGGGGGGAACACCGGGGAGCTGTTTTTT
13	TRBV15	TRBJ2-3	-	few	CATRREQGDTKYF	TGTGCCACCAGAAGAGAACAGGGAGATACGAAGTATTTT
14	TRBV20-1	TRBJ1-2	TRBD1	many	CSPRRGQGIYGYTF	TGCAGTCCGAGACGGGGACAGGGGATCTATGGCTACACCTTC
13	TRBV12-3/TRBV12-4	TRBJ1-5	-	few	CAISLDWVGPQHF	TGTGCCATCAGTTTAGATTGGGTCGGGCCCCAGCATTTT
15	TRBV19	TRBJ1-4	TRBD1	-	CASSIGGQVLEKLFF	TGTGCCAGTAGTATAGGGGGACAGGTACTTGAAAAACTGTTTTTT
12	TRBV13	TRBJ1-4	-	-	CASSLGRGVLFF	TGTGCCAGCAGCTTAGGTCGAGGTGTACTGTTTTTT
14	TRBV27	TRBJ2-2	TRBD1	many	CASSTTGGTGELFF	TGTGCCAGCAGTACGACAGGGGGCACCGGGGAGCTGTTTTTT
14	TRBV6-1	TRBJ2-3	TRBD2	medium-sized	CASSGASGRNTQYF	TGTGCCAGCAGTGGGGCTTCCGGGAGGAATACGCAGTATTTT